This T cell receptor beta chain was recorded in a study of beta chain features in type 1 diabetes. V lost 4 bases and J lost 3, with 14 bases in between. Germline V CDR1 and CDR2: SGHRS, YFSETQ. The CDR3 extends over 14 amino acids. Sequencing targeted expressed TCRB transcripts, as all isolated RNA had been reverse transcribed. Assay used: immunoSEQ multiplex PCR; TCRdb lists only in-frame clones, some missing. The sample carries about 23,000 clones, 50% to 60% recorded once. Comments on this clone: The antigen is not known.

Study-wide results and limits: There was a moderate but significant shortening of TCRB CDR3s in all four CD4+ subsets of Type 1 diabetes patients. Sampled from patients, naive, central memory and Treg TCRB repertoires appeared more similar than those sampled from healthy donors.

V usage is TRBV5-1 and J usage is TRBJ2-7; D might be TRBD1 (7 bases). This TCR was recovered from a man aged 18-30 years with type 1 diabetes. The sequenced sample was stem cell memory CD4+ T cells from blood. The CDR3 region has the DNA TGCGCCAGCAGCCCCCTGCAGGGGGGCTACGAGCAGTACTTC. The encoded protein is CASSPLQGGYEQYF. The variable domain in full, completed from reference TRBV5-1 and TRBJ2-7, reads KAGVTQTPRYLIKTRGQQVTLSCSPISGHRSVSWYQQTPGQGLQFLFEYFSETQRNKGNFPGRFSGRQFSNSRSEMNVSTLELGDSALYLCASSPLQGGYEQYFGPGTRLTVT.